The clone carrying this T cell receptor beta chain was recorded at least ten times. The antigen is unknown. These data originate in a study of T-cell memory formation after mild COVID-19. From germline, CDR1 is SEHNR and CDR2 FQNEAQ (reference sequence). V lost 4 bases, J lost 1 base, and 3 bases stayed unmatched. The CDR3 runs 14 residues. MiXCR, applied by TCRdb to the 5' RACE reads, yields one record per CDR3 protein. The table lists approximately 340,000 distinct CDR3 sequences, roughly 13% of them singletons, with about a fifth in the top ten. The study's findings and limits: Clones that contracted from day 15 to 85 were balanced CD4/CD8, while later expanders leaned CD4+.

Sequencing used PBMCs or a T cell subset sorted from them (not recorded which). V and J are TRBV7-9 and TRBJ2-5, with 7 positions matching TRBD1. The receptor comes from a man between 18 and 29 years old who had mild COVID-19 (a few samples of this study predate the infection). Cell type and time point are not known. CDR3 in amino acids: CASSSGTAQETQYF. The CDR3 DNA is TGTGCCAGCAGCTCGGGGACAGCCCAAGAGACCCAGTACTTC.